The 18 T cell receptor beta chains below come from one sample, sequenced in a study of shared clonotypes between healthy human individuals. Profiled with immunoSEQ multiplex PCR; TCRdb holds only in-frame clones, not every one. Among roughly 600,000 clones listed, 95% to 98% were seen once. Terminally differentiated effector memory CD45RA+ cells were left out of the naive CD8 fraction, which was CD45RO-negative and positively selected for CCR7. Input material: naive CD8+ T cells sorted from blood. The receptors derive from a man aged 25-40 years in good health.

The J gene is TRBJ2-7, the V gene TRBV5-1; 7 nucleotides match TRBD2. With 4 bases clipped from V and 0 bases from J, the junction kept 10 bases outside the gene matches. This CDR3 has 16 residues. CDR1 is SGHRS, CDR2 YFSETQ, per germline. CDR3 protein: CASSGLGTDHSYEQYF. CDR3 bases: TGCGCCAGCAGCGGACTAGGGACCGATCACTCCTACGAGCAGTACTTC.

This chain links TRBV25-1 with TRBJ1-2; 11 bases line up with TRBD1. Germline CDR1 MGHDK, CDR2 SYGVNS. The CDR3 is 15 residues long. V was pared by 7 bases and J by 1 base, with 5 bases of the junction left unmatched. The CDR3 reads CASNGQGANNYGYTF. CDR3 nucleotides: TGTGCCAGCAACGGACAGGGGGCCAATAACTATGGCTACACCTTC.

This chain joins TRBV9 and TRBJ2-7; no clear D gene. The CDR3 has 16 residues. Germline CDR1 reads SGDLS; CDR2 reads YYNGEE. V was trimmed by 0 bases and J by 1 base, leaving 14 bases between them. The CDR3 reads CASSVADGLLSYEQYF. CDR3 coding DNA: TGTGCCAGCAGCGTAGCGGACGGCCTGCTGTCCTACGAGCAGTACTTC. Using reference TRBV9 and TRBJ2-7 for the parts outside the CDR3, the full variable domain is DSGVTQTPKHLITATGQRVTLRCSPRSGDLSVYWYQQSLDQGLQFLIQYYNGEERAKGNILERFSAQQFPDLHSELNLSSLELGDSALYFCASSVADGLLSYEQYFGPGTRLTVT.

This chain joins TRBV5-5 and TRBJ2-1; 7 nucleotides match TRBD2. Germline V CDR1 and CDR2: SGHKS, YYEKEE (reference sequence). With 5 bases clipped from V and 6 bases from J, the junction kept 11 bases outside the gene matches. This CDR3 has 15 amino acids. The CDR3 loop reads CASSPSGTAFNEQFF. CDR3 in DNA: TGTGCCAGCAGTCCCAGCGGGACGGCTTTCAATGAGCAGTTCTTC.

The CDR3 loop is CASRFDRGYTEAFF. Here the CDR3 DNA reads TGTGCCAGCAGATTTGACAGGGGATACACTGAAGCTTTCTTT. The V and J genes are TRBV6-1 and TRBJ1-1; 8 bases are a match to TRBD1. The CDR3 length is 14 residues. Germline trimming cut 6 bases from V and 3 bases from J; bases unmatched to any gene: 6. CDR1 and CDR2 from the germline V gene are MNHNS and SASEGT.

With respect to this clone: One end of the junction fails to match germline, which may point to a read error. This chain connects TRBV18 to TRBJ1-2; D may be TRBD1 (6 bases). Germline V gene sequence: CDR1 KGHSH, CDR2 LQKENI. The CDR3 length is 14 residues. CDR3 residues: CASSSPGDNYGYTF. As DNA, the CDR3 is TGTGCCAGCTCATCACCAGGGGATAACTATGGCTACACCTTC.

The rearrangement uses TRBV6-5 and TRBJ1-2; TRBD1 might be the D (5 bases). The CDR3 consists of 13 residues. V was pared by 2 bases and J by 5 bases, with 9 bases between. Germline V CDR1 and CDR2: MNHEY, SVGAGI. Written as DNA, the CDR3 is TGTGCCAGCAGTTACGGGACGATATATGGCTACACCTTC. It codes for CASSYGTIYGYTF.

V and J are TRBV7-9 and TRBJ1-5; D is perhaps TRBD1 (5 bases). Germline CDR1 SEHNR, CDR2 FQNEAQ (reference sequence). The CDR3 extends over 16 amino acids. Trimming removed 3 bases at V and 0 bases at J, with 12 bases between. The DNA of the CDR3 is TGTGCCAGCAGCTTTACGGGGGAGGATAGCAATCAGCCCCAGCATTTT. Translating it yields CASSFTGEDSNQPQHF.

The chain couples TRBV13 to TRBJ2-1; 11 bases are a match to TRBD2. This CDR3 region has 13 residues. Germline V gene sequence: CDR1 PRHDT, CDR2 FYEKMQ (reference sequence). Trimming at V came to 2 bases and at J to 12 bases, leaving 3 bases not matched to a gene. CDR3 loop: CASSLTSGSLQFF. The CDR3 DNA follows: TGTGCCAGCAGCTTAACTAGCGGGAGTCTGCAGTTCTTC.

This sequence joins TRBV28 and TRBJ2-3, with 11 bases fitting TRBD2. The germline CDR1 and CDR2 sequences are MDHEN and SYDVKM. The CDR3 is 16 amino acids. The V segment lost 7 bases and the J segment 3 bases; nucleotides outside the gene matches: 9. This chain's CDR3 is CASTPGGLAVTDTQYF. The CDR3 nucleotides are TGTGCCAGCACCCCAGGGGGACTAGCGGTTACAGATACGCAGTATTTT.

The V call is TRBV5-5, the J call TRBJ2-1; no definite D call. Germline V lookup: CDR1 SGHKS, CDR2 YYEKEE (reference sequence). The CDR3 is 15 amino acids. The ends were cut back, 0 bases at V and 2 bases at J, with 9 bases in the middle. The CDR3 here is CASSLGQATYNEQFF. The CDR3 coding sequence is TGTGCCAGCAGCTTGGGCCAAGCCACCTACAATGAGCAGTTCTTC.

The V and J genes are TRBV9 and TRBJ2-7; 9 bases line up with TRBD1. This CDR3 is 15 amino acids long. V lost 3 bases to trimming and J lost 5 bases; unmatched junction nucleotides: 9. Looked up from germline, CDR1 is SGDLS and CDR2 is YYNGEE. CDR3 sequence (DNA): TGTGCCAGCAGCGAGGAGGGGACAGGGCTCGACGAGCAGTACTTC. Its translation: CASSEEGTGLDEQYF.

The V call is TRBV6-6, the J call TRBJ1-1; tentative D call: TRBD1 (5 bases). The germline V and J ends were trimmed by 3 bases and 8 bases, with 13 bases remaining between them. The CDR3 is made up of 13 amino acids. In germline, CDR1 is MNHNY, CDR2 SVGAGI (reference sequence). CDR3 sequence reads: CASSYPTGPEAFF. The DNA for the CDR3 is TGTGCCAGCAGTTATCCTACAGGACCGGAAGCTTTCTTT.

V and J are TRBV14 and TRBJ1-2, with D perhaps TRBD1 (5 bases). CDR3 size: 13 residues. Germline V gene lookup returns CDR1 SGHDN and CDR2 FVKESK. V gave up 3 bases and J gave up 4 bases, with 9 bases separating them. The CDR3 sequence: CASSQDNLYGYTF. The CDR3 DNA reads as TGTGCCAGCAGCCAGGACAACCTCTATGGCTACACCTTC.

This clone was observed once. The genes are TRBV2 and TRBJ1-3; D remains ambiguous. The germline V gene encodes CDR1 SNHLY and CDR2 FYNNEI. Trimming removed 7 bases at V and 0 bases at J, with 13 bases between. This CDR3 has 15 residues. The CDR3 loop is CASTDTPYSGNTIYF. The CDR3 DNA follows: TGTGCCAGCACCGATACTCCTTACTCTGGAAACACCATATATTTT. Using reference TRBV2 and TRBJ1-3 for the parts outside the CDR3, the full variable domain is EPEVTQTPSHQVTQMGQEVILRCVPISNHLYFYWYRQILGQKVEFLVSFYNNEISEKSEIFDDQFSVERPDGSNFTLKIRSTKLEDSAMYFCASTDTPYSGNTIYFGEGSWLTVV.

This chain links TRBV6-6 with TRBJ2-2; 9 bases line up with TRBD2. This CDR3 spans 15 amino acids. From germline, CDR1 is MNHNY and CDR2 SVGAGI (reference sequence). V lost 8 bases and J lost 8; bases outside the gene matches: 12. The CDR3 is CASLETSGIPGELFF. CDR3 in DNA: TGTGCCAGCTTAGAGACTAGCGGAATCCCTGGGGAGCTGTTTTTT.

The chain recombines TRBV7-3 with TRBJ2-6; the D call may be TRBD1 or TRBD2 (6 bases each). The CDR3 consists of 17 residues. V lost 4 bases to trimming and J lost 0 bases, with 13 bases between them. From germline, CDR1 is SGHTA and CDR2 FQGTGA. In DNA, the CDR3 is TGTGCCAGCAGCTCTGGGGGGCTGTTCTCTGGGGCCAACGTCCTGACTTTC. Translating gives CASSSGGLFSGANVLTF.

Points on this clone: The identical CDR3 is also encoded by other nucleotide sequences in the sample. V gene TRBV27 combines with J gene TRBJ2-7; D remains unclear. With 0 bases removed from V and 2 bases from J, the gap between germline ends came to 5 bases. This CDR3 is built from 13 residues. Germline V gene data show CDR1 as MNHEY and CDR2 as SMNVEV (reference sequence). The CDR3 DNA follows: TGTGCCAGCAGTTTATCCCCCCCCTACGAGCAGTACTTC. Translated, it gives CASSLSPPYEQYF.